This T cell receptor beta chain was captured in a study of blood T cell repertoires in COVID-19. Study information: Acute and convalescent COVID-19 specimens originated in the United States, Italy and Spain. PBMCs, B-cell-depleted T cells, or T cells were the source of the cDNA or gDNA that made up the material.

Some clones are missing from TCRdb's copy, which holds only in-frame ones; the method was immunoSEQ multiplex PCR. The sample includes some 87,000 clones, about 78% of them seen just once. Germline loops: CDR1 SNHLY, CDR2 FYNNEI. CDR3 size: 13 residues. V shed 7 bases, J shed 5 bases, and the junction held 5 bases outside the gene matches. This TCR was sampled from a human donor in a cohort sampled during active COVID-19. The chain carries TRBV2 and TRBJ1-1; TRBD1 matches 9 bases. The material sequenced was peripheral blood. CDR3 bases: TGTGCCAGCAAACGGACAGGGGAAACTGAAGCTTTCTTT. Translated: CASKRTGETEAFF.